A selection of T cell receptor beta chains follows, all from one sample in a study of T cells in Graves' hyperthyroidism and ophthalmopathy. TCRdb used MiXCR to reprocess the multiplex PCR reads, holding one entry per CDR3 protein. There are about 410,000 distinct CDR3 sequences in the sample; around 15% occur only once, and less than 20% lies in the top ten. Source material: blood. All receptors derive from a young woman with Graves' ophthalmopathy. The CDR3 runs from the conserved cysteine through the conserved F or W. D genes are given only for firm matches. Rows give clone size only sometimes, using once, few, many, or a class for an expanded clone.

D,size,J,V,DNA,CDR3
TRBD1,many,TRBJ1-5,TRBV2,TGTGCCAGCAGAGGGGACAGCGGCAATCAGCCCCAGCATTTT,CASRGDSGNQPQHF
-,many,TRBJ1-5,TRBV2,TGTGCCAGCAGTCGCAGGGTCGGCCAGCCCCAGCATTTT,CASSRRVGQPQHF
TRBD1,few,TRBJ2-5,TRBV7-3,TGTGCCAGCAGCCAAAGAGGCAGGGGGCCGGTAGAGACCCAGTACTTC,CASSQRGRGPVETQYF
TRBD1,-,TRBJ1-1,TRBV6-2/TRBV6-3,TGTGCCAGCAGTATAGGACAGGGAGAAGCTTTCTTT,CASSIGQGEAFF
-,many,TRBJ2-5,TRBV20-1,TGCAGTGCTAGAGATCAATACTTGGAAGAGACCCAGTACTTC,CSARDQYLEETQYF
TRBD2,many,TRBJ2-5,TRBV15,TGTGCCACCAGCAGAGGCCTAGCGGGGCCGGGAGAGACCCAGTACTTC,CATSRGLAGPGETQYF
TRBD1,many,TRBJ1-1,TRBV27,TGTGCCAGCAGTTTAAGGCCATGGGGGACAGGGGGCACTGAAGCTTTCTTT,CASSLRPWGTGGTEAFF
-,many,TRBJ1-2,TRBV11-2,TGTGCCAGCAGCTTTAGAGGGGACGGCTACACCTTC,CASSFRGDGYTF
-,many,TRBJ1-5,TRBV18,TGTGCCAGCTCACCAGGGTACGGCAATCAGCCCCAGCATTTT,CASSPGYGNQPQHF
-,few,TRBJ1-5,TRBV10-2,TGCGCCAGCAGTGAAGGGGGTCCTCAGCCCCAGCATTTT,CASSEGGPQPQHF
-,-,TRBJ1-3,TRBV6-1,TGTGCCAGCCGGCGGAGCTCTGGAAACACCATATATTTT,CASRRSSGNTIYF
-,many,TRBJ1-1,TRBV27,TGTGCCAGCAGTTGGGGAACAGGGTATTCCGCAATAGCTTTCTTT,CASSWGTGYSAIAFF
TRBD1,-,TRBJ1-2,TRBV10-2,TGCGCCAGCAGGAAGACAGGGATACGAGGCTACACCTTC,CASRKTGIRGYTF
-,few,TRBJ2-1,TRBV6-1,TGTGCCAGCAGTGAATTAAGCTCCCTACGCGGAGCCTACAATGAGCAGTTCTTC,CASSELSSLRGAYNEQFF
-,few,TRBJ1-6,TRBV9,TGTGCCAGCAGCGGCGGACCGAACTATAATTCACCCCTCCACTTT,CASSGGPNYNSPLHF
TRBD1,-,TRBJ1-3,TRBV4-1,TGCGCCAGCGGCCCGTGGACAGGAATCGGATACTCCATATATTTT,CASGPWTGIGYSIYF
TRBD2,many,TRBJ2-5,TRBV7-2,TGTGCCAGCAGCTCGACTAGCGGGGGAATGTCCCAGTACTTC,CASSSTSGGMSQYF
-,few,TRBJ2-3,TRBV4-1,TGCGCCAGCAGCCAAGAACGCCATTGGACCCGGAGAGATACGCAGTACTTT,CASSQERHWTRRDTQYF
-,-,TRBJ1-5,TRBV7-9,TGTGCCAGCAGCTTAGCCCCATCCCAGCCCCAGCATTTT,CASSLAPSQPQHF
-,-,TRBJ2-5,TRBV7-7,TGTGCTAGCAGCTCCCCTTCGGAAGGCAGGGGCTTACGAGAGACCCAGTACTTC,CASSSPSEGRGLRETQYF
-,many,TRBJ1-5,TRBV12-5,TGTGCTAGCCGGATCGGGTCAACTCAGCCCCAGCATTTT,CASRIGSTQPQHF
TRBD1,-,TRBJ2-1,TRBV18,TGCGCCAGCTCAGAGGACAGGGGGCAGGACAATGAGCAGTTCTTC,CASSEDRGQDNEQFF
-,-,TRBJ2-7,TRBV2,TGTGCCAGCAGTGAAGCGAGAGAGGGAGATAGGTACGAGCAGTACTTC,CASSEAREGDRYEQYF
TRBD1,many,TRBJ1-1,TRBV5-8,TGTGCCAGCAGCTCGGGACAGGGTTCGAACACTGAAGCTTTCTTT,CASSSGQGSNTEAFF
-,many,TRBJ1-6,TRBV2,TGTGCCAGCAGTGACGGAGCCTATAATTCACCCCTCCACTTT,CASSDGAYNSPLHF
-,many,TRBJ2-1,TRBV20-1,TGCAGTGCTAGAGTCGCTTCTCCCTACAATGAGCAGTTCTTC,CSARVASPYNEQFF
TRBD2,many,TRBJ2-1,TRBV20-1,TGCAGTGCCGGGACTAGCGGGGAAGAGCAGTTCTTC,CSAGTSGEEQFF
-,few,TRBJ1-2,TRBV12-3/TRBV12-4,TGTGCCAGCAGCCGATACGACAGCCCCGGTACTGGCTTCGGCTACACCTTC,CASSRYDSPGTGFGYTF
-,many,TRBJ2-5,TRBV7-2,TGTACCAGCAGCTTCGACAGAGGGTACCAAGAGACCCAGTACTTC,CTSSFDRGYQETQYF
TRBD1,-,TRBJ1-1,TRBV6-1,TGTGCCAGCAGTGGCGACAGGGGAAGGGTAGGAGACACTGAAGCTTTCTTT,CASSGDRGRVGDTEAFF
-,many,TRBJ1-1,TRBV6-2/TRBV6-3,TGTGCCAGCAGCCCAGCCGGGGAAATGAACACTGAAGCTTTCTTT,CASSPAGEMNTEAFF
-,many,TRBJ2-1,TRBV11-1,TGTGCCAGCAGCTTAGTCGACTGGTACAATGAGCAGTTCTTC,CASSLVDWYNEQFF
TRBD2,many,TRBJ2-1,TRBV4-2,TGTGCCAGCAGCCAAGGAGGGACTAGCGGGGGGTACGAGCAGTTCTTC,CASSQGGTSGGYEQFF
TRBD2,many,TRBJ2-1,TRBV28,TGTGCCAGCAGTTGGGGGCTAGCGGGGGGTTTCAATGAGCAGTTCTTC,CASSWGLAGGFNEQFF
-,-,TRBJ1-1,TRBV4-1,TGCGCCAGCAGAGGGCAAAACACTGAAGCTTTCTTT,CASRGQNTEAFF
TRBD2,many,TRBJ2-3,TRBV6-1,TGTGCCAGCAGTGGGACTAGCGGGGTTTATACGCAGTATTTT,CASSGTSGVYTQYF
TRBD1,few,TRBJ2-7,TRBV10-3,TGTGCCACGCACCGGGACAGGGTTTACGAGCAGTACTTC,CATHRDRVYEQYF
TRBD1,-,TRBJ2-4,TRBV24-1,TGTGCCACCAGTGATTCTCAGGGGGCGCCGGACATTCAGTACTTC,CATSDSQGAPDIQYF
-,-,TRBJ1-3,TRBV28,TGTGCCGTCAGAAGACAGTCGTCCATATATTTT,CAVRRQSSIYF
-,many,TRBJ2-7,TRBV20-1,TGCAGTGCTAGAGCCCGTGACGAGCAGTACTTC,CSARARDEQYF